There are a few counts of the clone carrying this TCR beta chain. Antigen unknown. Germline-derived CDR1 and CDR2 are LGHNT and FRNRAP. The CDR3 runs 11 residues. The V end lost 5 bases, the J end lost 6 bases, and 8 bases lay between the germline ends. Conversion of TCR transcripts into cDNA relied on 5'RACE template switching, which added a universal primer site and UMIs. TCRdb reanalysed the 5' RACE reads using MiXCR and keeps one entry per CDR3 protein. Of 610,000 or so distinct CDR3 sequences in the sample, approximately 13% were seen once. These data are taken from a study of T cells after yellow fever vaccination. Overall study results and limits: Clonotypes shared by both compartments, CD4 and CD8, made up a small share.

The chain recombines TRBV12-5 with TRBJ2-7; no clear D gene. Sample: PBMCs, taken on the day of the yellow fever booster vaccination. The source of this sequence is a man younger than 40 who received the YFV17D yellow fever vaccine. The DNA of the CDR3 is TGTGCTAGTGGTCCAGGAAGCGAGCAGTACTTC. It yields the protein CASGPGSEQYF.